This TCR beta chain was sequenced during a study of blood T cell repertoires in COVID-19. On the study more broadly: T cells, B-cell-depleted T cells, or PBMCs provided the cDNA or gDNA that served as material.

Original handling: Nucleated cell counts were estimated from reference gene primer amplification. Only in-frame clones appear in the TCRdb table, and some are missing; sequencing was by immunoSEQ multiplex PCR. V, J and clone size reflect that table, while D and trimming were determined from the DNA. The data hold about 220,000 clones, with over 75% observed a single time. The germline V gene has CDR1 KGHSH and CDR2 LQKENI. This CDR3 region has 18 residues. V was pared by 3 bases and J by 3 bases, with 13 bases of the junction left unmatched. This TCR came from an older woman with COVID-19, enrolled during active disease. This chain uses TRBV18 with TRBJ2-2, with 7 bases lining up with TRBD1. Sequenced input: peripheral blood. CDR3 region: CASSPRIKGTEDTGELFF. Here the CDR3 DNA reads TGTGCCAGCTCACCTCGTATAAAAGGGACAGAGGACACCGGGGAGCTGTTTTTT.